The entry below describes one TCR beta chain. Antigen: not known. The identical CDR3 is also encoded by other nucleotide sequences in the sample. RNA was isolated and reverse transcribed to cDNA, the sequencing template. Profiling relied on immunoSEQ multiplex PCR, and the TCRdb table lists in-frame clones only, not all of them. The table has around 70,000 clones, 29% seen once; the top ten hold 14% to 15%. CDR1 SQVTM and CDR2 ANQGSEA come from the germline V gene. V lost 5 bases, J lost 7 bases, and 8 bases lay in between. CDR3 length: 11 amino acids. This sample stems from a study of CD8+ T cells in alopecia areata. Study at large: Treatment comprised oral tofacitinib, 5 to 10 mg twice daily, in treated patients. Notes on the study in general: Many expanded lesional clones persisted in scalp and blood during tofacitinib treatment. Scalp sequencing captures resident alphabeta T cells of normal skin too.

The treatment was: oral pan-JAK inhibitor, 5-10 mg twice daily. This TCR was sampled from a human donor with alopecia areata. The input for sequencing was CD8+ T cells sorted from blood, taken at week 4, from a patient treated with tofacitinib. The V and J genes are TRBV29-1 and TRBJ2-2; D ambiguous. CDR3 sequence reads: CSVLRVGELFF. As DNA, the CDR3 is TGCAGCGTTTTACGGGTCGGGGAGCTGTTTTTT.